This TCR beta chain was recovered during a study of beta chain features in type 1 diabetes. The CDR3 spans 13 residues. V gave up 9 bases and J gave up 4 bases, with 13 bases separating them. CDR1 is MNHNY, CDR2 SVGAGI, per germline (reference sequence). Study findings and constraints: Fewer junction insertions and more nucleotide deletions appeared in type 1 diabetes patients.

What was sequenced were expressed TCRB transcripts, since all of the isolated RNA had been reverse transcribed. Regulatory, naive and central memory T cell samples averaged around 3.6 million reads. Profiled with immunoSEQ multiplex PCR; TCRdb holds only in-frame clones, not every one. The sample records roughly 230,000 clones, 9.6% being singletons. This clone showed up just a few times. Its antigen is unknown. This TCR was recovered from a woman under 30 in good health. Sequenced input: naive CD4+ T cells from blood. V usage is TRBV6-6 and J usage is TRBJ1-5; no reliable D call. This CDR3 is CASVLSLNQPQHF. The CDR3 nucleotides read TGTGCCAGTGTCCTGTCCCTAAATCAGCCCCAGCATTTT.